This entry describes one T cell receptor (beta chain). Its antigen is unidentified. From germline, CDR1 is SGHVS and CDR2 FQNEAQ. CDR3 length: 16 residues. The junction had 7 bases not matched to a gene; V was cut back by 2 bases and J by 2 bases. The data belong to a study of identical twins. Notes on the study in general: With abundant cord blood beta clonotypes, insertions were fewer; memory repertoires showed no such pattern.

Addition of a universal primer site occurred through template switching, and cDNA carried unique molecular identifiers. MiXCR, applied by TCRdb to the 5' RACE reads, yields one record per CDR3 protein. This table has about 920,000 distinct CDR3 sequences, 10% to 15% appearing once. The sample was also reused in another study, on yellow fever vaccine responses in identical twins.

Sequencing used PBMCs. The sequence was obtained from a woman aged 18-29 years in good health. The chain has TRBV7-8 and TRBJ2-3; 7 positions agree with TRBD2. The CDR3 loop reads CASSLTSAYFTDTQYF. CDR3 coding DNA: TGTGCCAGCAGCTTAACTAGCGCGTACTTCACAGATACGCAGTATTTT.